The 27 T cell receptor beta chains in this list originate from one sample, sequenced in a study of blood T cell repertoires in COVID-19. Measured with immunoSEQ multiplex PCR; TCRdb has only the in-frame clones, and not every one. The sample includes roughly 190,000 clones, 70% to 90% of them seen just once. Sequencing was done on a sample of PBMCs or T cells enriched from blood (not recorded which). These receptors originate from a woman aged 18-29 years who had recovered from COVID-19.

The V call is TRBV6-2 or TRBV6-3, the J call TRBJ2-7; no clear D. CDR1 is MNHEY, CDR2 SVGEGT, per germline. The CDR3 has 14 residues. The ends were cut back, 6 bases at V and 5 bases at J, with 17 bases in the middle. CDR3 loop: CASSLTVVFDEQYF. The DNA of the CDR3 is TGTGCCAGCAGCCTCACAGTTGTATTCGACGAGCAGTACTTC.

The CDR3 DNA sequence: TGTGCCAGCACGACAGGGGCGGCGTCCTACGAGCAGTACTTC. Protein sequence: CASTTGAASYEQYF. The rearrangement links TRBV28 to TRBJ2-7, with 8 nucleotides matching TRBD1. Germline CDR1 MDHEN, CDR2 SYDVKM. V trimming: 7 bases; J trimming: 1 base; junction bases outside the gene matches: 6. The CDR3 extends over 14 amino acids.

The chain couples TRBV6-5 to TRBJ2-7; maybe TRBD2 (6 bases). The CDR3 consists of 13 residues. Germline CDR1 is MNHEY and CDR2 is SVGAGI. Trimming removed 6 bases at V and 1 base at J, with 10 bases between. CDR3 residues: CASRSRGSYEQYF. The CDR3 DNA reads as TGTGCCAGCAGGAGCCGGGGGTCCTACGAGCAGTACTTC.

The CDR3: CASSSNRAYSTEAFF. The DNA for the CDR3 is TGCGCCAGCAGCTCAAACAGGGCCTATAGCACTGAAGCTTTCTTT. The rearrangement links TRBV5-1 to TRBJ1-1; the D gene is possibly TRBD1 (6 bases). The V and J ends lost 3 bases and 4 bases respectively, with 16 bases between them. This CDR3 comprises 15 residues. The germline V gene has CDR1 SGHRS and CDR2 YFSETQ.

The CDR3 region is CASRAVQGGSEQFF. CDR3 sequence (DNA): TGTGCCAGCAGGGCAGTACAAGGGGGCAGTGAGCAGTTCTTC. The chain combines TRBV27 with TRBJ2-1; 7 nucleotides line up with TRBD1. The length of the CDR3 is 14 residues. Germline CDR1 and CDR2: MNHEY and SMNVEV (reference sequence). The V gene end was trimmed by 6 bases and the J gene end by 9 bases; junction bases not matched to a gene: 11.

The chain combines TRBV28 with TRBJ2-2; 8 bases line up with TRBD2. CDR1 MDHEN and CDR2 SYDVKM come from the germline V gene. The J segment lost 1 base and the V segment lost 7 bases, leaving 11 bases of the junction unmatched. The CDR3 covers 17 residues. The CDR3 reads CASITRLATLNTGELFF. The DNA of the CDR3 is TGTGCCAGCATTACGCGACTAGCGACACTGAACACCGGGGAGCTGTTTTTT.

This chain uses TRBV27 with TRBJ2-7, with 8 nucleotides matching TRBD2. The V gene end was trimmed by 0 bases and the J gene end by 3 bases; junction bases not matched to a gene: 13. Germline loops: CDR1 MNHEY, CDR2 SMNVEV (reference sequence). This CDR3 comprises 18 residues. The CDR3 region has the DNA TGTGCCAGCAGTTTATCGGACCTTAGACTAGCGTTTTGCTACGAGCAGTACTTC. It specifies CASSLSDLRLAFCYEQYF.

This sequence joins TRBV3-1 (or the pseudogene TRBV3-2) and TRBJ2-2, with TRBD1 matching 7 bases. Per germline, CDR1 LGHDT and CDR2 YNNKEL (reference sequence). The junction had 2 bases not matched to a gene; V was cut back by 0 bases and J by 1 base. The CDR3 has 16 amino acids. The CDR3 DNA is TGTGCCAGCAGCCAAGACCCAGGGGGGAACACCGGGGAGCTGTTTTTT. Protein: CASSQDPGGNTGELFF.

The chain joins TRBV27 to TRBJ2-2; 8 bases match TRBD1. Germline V gives CDR1 MNHEY, CDR2 SMNVEV (reference sequence). V shed 2 bases and J 2 bases; nucleotides not matched to a gene: 7. This CDR3 has 17 amino acids. The DNA of the CDR3 is TGTGCCAGCAGTTTACTCGTCGGGACAGGAAACACCGGGGAGCTGTTTTTT. Its translation is CASSLLVGTGNTGELFF.

V gene TRBV4-2 combines with J gene TRBJ1-1; no reliable D call. Germline-derived CDR1 and CDR2 are LGHNA and YNFKEQ. This CDR3 region has 17 residues. Trimming removed 0 bases from V and 4 bases from J, with 18 bases in between. CDR3 protein: CASSQEPNQYSGTEAFF. In nucleotides, the CDR3 is TGTGCCAGCAGCCAAGAACCGAATCAGTACAGTGGCACTGAAGCTTTCTTT.

The genes are TRBV2 and TRBJ1-5; D might be TRBD1 (6 bases). The CDR3 covers 14 residues. The germline V gene has CDR1 SNHLY and CDR2 FYNNEI. V was shortened by 5 bases and J by 3 bases, with 11 bases between the two germline ends. The CDR3 region is CASSTQGHNQPQHF. In DNA form, the CDR3 reads TGTGCCAGCAGTACGCAGGGGCACAATCAGCCCCAGCATTTT.

The genes are TRBV6-5 and TRBJ1-3; D ambiguous. From germline, CDR1 is MNHEY and CDR2 SVGAGI. Trimming pared 5 bases from V and 9 bases from J, leaving 20 bases between. This CDR3 comprises 15 residues. The CDR3 region is CASSRSLQGLFTIYF. The DNA of the CDR3 is TGTGCCAGCAGTCGTAGCTTACAAGGCCTGTTCACCATATATTTT.

The rearrangement links TRBV15 to TRBJ1-1; 10 bases are shared with TRBD1. Losses at the gene ends were 3 bases for V and 0 bases for J; bases not matched to a gene: 7. The CDR3 has 17 amino acids. The germline V gene has CDR1 LNHNV and CDR2 YYDKDF (reference sequence). CDR3 amino acids: CATSRILGQGMNTEAFF. The CDR3 DNA is TGTGCCACCAGCAGGATATTGGGACAGGGGATGAACACTGAAGCTTTCTTT.

This rearrangement joins TRBV27 to TRBJ1-2, with D perhaps matching TRBD1 (6 bases). The CDR3 totals 16 residues. The V end lost 1 base, the J end lost 7 bases, and 19 bases lay between the germline ends. Germline CDR1 MNHEY, CDR2 SMNVEV (reference sequence). CDR3 in amino acids: CASSLYGGGRSAGYTF. CDR3 nucleotide sequence: TGTGCCAGCAGTTTATATGGGGGGGGGCGTAGTGCTGGCTACACCTTC.

The chain joins TRBV18 to TRBJ2-7; 8 nucleotides agree with TRBD1. This CDR3 has 15 residues. The J segment lost 0 bases and the V segment lost 3 bases, leaving 4 bases of the junction unmatched. Germline CDR1 KGHSH, CDR2 LQKENI. The CDR3 region is CASSPRTGSSYEQYF. CDR3 bases: TGTGCCAGCTCACCTAGGACAGGGAGCTCCTACGAGCAGTACTTC.

This chain uses TRBV28 with TRBJ2-1; D not resolved. CDR3 size: 12 residues. From germline, CDR1 is MDHEN and CDR2 SYDVKM. V was cut by 3 bases and J by 4 bases, with 4 bases left in between. The CDR3 is CASSFLYNEQFF. The CDR3 DNA reads as TGTGCCAGCAGTTTCTTATACAATGAGCAGTTCTTC.

The rearrangement joins TRBV15 to TRBJ2-1; D might be TRBD2 (6 bases). Trimming cost V 1 base and J 2 bases, with 15 bases left between them. The CDR3 consists of 17 residues. Germline-derived CDR1 and CDR2 are LNHNV and YYDKDF (reference sequence). DNA of the CDR3: TGTGCCACCAGCAGAGGAGGAGGGGCGAGCCCCTACAATGAGCAGTTCTTC. The encoded protein is CATSRGGGASPYNEQFF.

The J gene is TRBJ1-2, the V gene TRBV7-3; the match to TRBD1 covers 7 bases. Germline trimming cut 7 bases from V and 3 bases from J; bases unmatched to any gene: 8. The CDR3 runs 14 residues. Germline V gene lookup returns CDR1 SGHTA and CDR2 FQGTGA. CDR3 in DNA: TGTGCCAGCAAGTGGTCCAGGGGGGACTATGGCTACACCTTC. It codes for CASKWSRGDYGYTF.

The CDR3 DNA reads as TGTGCCAGCAGGCACGGGACTAGCGGGAGTCATGAGCAGTTCTTC. Amino acids: CASRHGTSGSHEQFF. V and J are TRBV28 and TRBJ2-1; 14 nucleotides line up with TRBD2. CDR1 is MDHEN, CDR2 SYDVKM, per germline. The V and J ends lost 6 bases and 8 bases, in that order; junction bases with no gene match: 6. The CDR3 loop spans 15 amino acids.

The V and J genes are TRBV19 and TRBJ2-1; 14 bases fit TRBD2. The CDR3 is made up of 20 amino acids. J was trimmed by 2 bases and V by 4 bases; bases with no gene match: 13. CDR1 is LNHDA and CDR2 is SQIVND in the germline V gene (reference sequence). The CDR3 loop is CASSKRSGLAGVGAYNEQFF. As DNA, the CDR3 is TGTGCCAGTAGTAAACGGTCGGGACTAGCGGGAGTGGGGGCCTACAATGAGCAGTTCTTC.

The CDR3 sequence is CASSMGQGTLYGYTF. In nucleotides, the CDR3 is TGTGCCAGTAGTATGGGACAGGGAACTCTTTATGGCTACACCTTC. This chain joins TRBV19 and TRBJ1-2; TRBD1 aligns across 9 bases. Germline lookup yields CDR1 LNHDA and CDR2 SQIVND (reference sequence). After removal of 3 bases from V and 5 bases from J, the junction contained 7 bases not matched to a gene. The CDR3 spans 15 residues.

This clone was detected only once. This chain links TRBV2 with TRBJ1-1; possible D gene TRBD1, 5 bases. This CDR3 contains 22 residues. The V end lost 5 bases, the J end lost 1 base, and 35 bases lay between the germline ends. Germline-derived CDR1 and CDR2 are SNHLY and FYNNEI. The CDR3 DNA reads TGTGCCAGCAGTATGATTGGTCCTTCGGGGCAGGGACTCAGAAAACGGAACACTGAAGCTTTCTTT. Translating it yields CASSMIGPSGQGLRKRNTEAFF.

This chain uses TRBV20-1 with TRBJ1-3; D gene uncertain. V gave up 3 bases and J gave up 0 bases, with 12 bases separating them. This CDR3 spans 15 amino acids. Germline loops: CDR1 DFQATT, CDR2 SNEGSKA (reference sequence). The CDR3 sequence is CSASPAAVSGNTIYF. DNA for the CDR3: TGCAGTGCTAGTCCCGCAGCGGTCTCTGGAAACACCATATATTTT.

V usage is TRBV5-6 and J usage is TRBJ2-7, with a weak D call TRBD1 (5 bases). CDR1 SGHDT and CDR2 YYEEEE come from the germline V gene. The V and J ends lost 1 base and 6 bases respectively, with 8 bases between them. The CDR3 extends over 12 amino acids. CDR3 amino acids: CASSLYRREQYF. Written as DNA, the CDR3 is TGTGCCAGCAGCTTGTACAGGCGCGAGCAGTACTTC.

V is TRBV28 and J is TRBJ2-2, with D perhaps TRBD1 (6 bases). Germline CDR1 is MDHEN and CDR2 is SYDVKM. This CDR3 is 15 amino acids long. The V gene lost 1 base and the J gene lost 6 bases, with 12 bases spanning the gap. CDR3 in amino acids: CASSLYRAGAGELFF. Written as DNA, the CDR3 is TGTGCCAGCAGTTTATACAGGGCTGGGGCCGGGGAGCTGTTTTTT.

The rearrangement uses TRBV19 and TRBJ2-1, with 10 positions matching TRBD1. The CDR3 sequence is 18 residues long. Germline V gene data show CDR1 as LNHDA and CDR2 as SQIVND (reference sequence). Unmatched junction bases numbered 13, after V lost 6 bases and J lost 2 bases. The CDR3 nucleotides read TGTGCCAGTAGACGGACAGGGGGAACAGTCAGCGCCTACAATGAGCAGTTCTTC. It yields the protein CASRRTGGTVSAYNEQFF.

In this sample, this clone turned up a few times. This chain joins TRBV7-9 and TRBJ2-1; 13 bases are shared with TRBD2. The CDR3 loop spans 16 amino acids. Trimming at V came to 6 bases and at J to 2 bases, leaving 4 bases not matched to a gene. The germline CDR1 and CDR2 sequences are SEHNR and FQNEAQ (reference sequence). The CDR3 region has the DNA TGTGCCAGCAGGACACTAGCGGGAGGGGCCTACAATGAGCAGTTCTTC. Its protein product is CASRTLAGGAYNEQFF.